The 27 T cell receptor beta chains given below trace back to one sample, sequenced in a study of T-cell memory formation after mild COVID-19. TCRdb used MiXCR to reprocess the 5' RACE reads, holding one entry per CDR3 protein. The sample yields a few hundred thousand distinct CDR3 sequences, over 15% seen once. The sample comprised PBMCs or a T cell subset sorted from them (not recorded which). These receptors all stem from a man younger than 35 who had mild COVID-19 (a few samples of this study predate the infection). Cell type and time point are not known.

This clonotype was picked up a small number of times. CDR3 amino acids: CASSWEQGGEQFF. Here the CDR3 DNA reads TGTGCCAGCAGCTGGGAACAGGGCGGGGAGCAGTTCTTC. This chain joins TRBV11-3 and TRBJ2-1, with D tentatively TRBD1 (6 bases). The germline V and J ends were trimmed by 4 bases and 10 bases, with 14 bases remaining between them. The CDR3 is 13 amino acids. The germline gives CDR1 SGHNT, CDR2 YENEEA.

The CDR3: CSARQTGVNTIYF. The CDR3 DNA reads TGCAGTGCTAGACAGACAGGGGTAAACACCATATATTTT. This chain links TRBV20-1 with TRBJ1-3; TRBD1 agrees at 8 bases. Germline CDR1 DFQATT, CDR2 SNEGSKA (reference sequence). After removal of 2 bases from V and 6 bases from J, the junction contained 3 bases not matched to a gene. The CDR3 extends over 13 amino acids.

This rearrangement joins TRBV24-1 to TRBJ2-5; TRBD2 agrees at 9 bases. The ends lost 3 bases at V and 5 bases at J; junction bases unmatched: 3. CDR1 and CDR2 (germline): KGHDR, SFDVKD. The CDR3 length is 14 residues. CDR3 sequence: CATSDPGLAETQYF. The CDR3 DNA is TGTGCCACCAGTGATCCCGGACTAGCGGAGACCCAGTACTTC.

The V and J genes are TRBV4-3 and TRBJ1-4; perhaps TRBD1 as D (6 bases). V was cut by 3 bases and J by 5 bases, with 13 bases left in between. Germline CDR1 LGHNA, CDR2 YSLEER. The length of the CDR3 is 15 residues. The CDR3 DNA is TGCGCCAGCAGCCAGGGGGCCGGACACAATGAAAAACTGTTTTTT. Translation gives CASSQGAGHNEKLFF.

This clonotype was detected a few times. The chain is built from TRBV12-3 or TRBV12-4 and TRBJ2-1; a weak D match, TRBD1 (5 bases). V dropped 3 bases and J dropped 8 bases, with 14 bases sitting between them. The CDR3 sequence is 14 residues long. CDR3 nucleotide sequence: TGTGCCAGCAGTTTCGCTCTCAGGGCGGATGAGCAGTTCTTC. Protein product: CASSFALRADEQFF.

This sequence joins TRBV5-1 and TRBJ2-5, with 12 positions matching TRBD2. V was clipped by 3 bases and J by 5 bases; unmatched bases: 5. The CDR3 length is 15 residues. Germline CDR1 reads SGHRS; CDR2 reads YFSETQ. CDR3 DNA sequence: TGCGCCAGCAGCTGGGCTAGCGGGGGGGCCGAGACCCAGTACTTC. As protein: CASSWASGGAETQYF.

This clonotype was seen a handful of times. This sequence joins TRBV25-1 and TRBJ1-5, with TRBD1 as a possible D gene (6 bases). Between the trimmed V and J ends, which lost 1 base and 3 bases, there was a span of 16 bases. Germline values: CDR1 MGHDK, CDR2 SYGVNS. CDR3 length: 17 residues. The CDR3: CASSESNRAIDNQPQHF. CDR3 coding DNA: TGTGCCAGCAGTGAATCAAACAGGGCAATCGACAATCAGCCCCAGCATTTT.

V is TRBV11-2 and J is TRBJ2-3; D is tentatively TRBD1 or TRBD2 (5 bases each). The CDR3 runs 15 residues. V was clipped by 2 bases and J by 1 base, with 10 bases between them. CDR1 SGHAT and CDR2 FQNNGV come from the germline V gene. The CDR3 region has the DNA TGTGCCAGCAGCTTAAATGGGGACCGCACAGATACGCAGTATTTT. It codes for CASSLNGDRTDTQYF.

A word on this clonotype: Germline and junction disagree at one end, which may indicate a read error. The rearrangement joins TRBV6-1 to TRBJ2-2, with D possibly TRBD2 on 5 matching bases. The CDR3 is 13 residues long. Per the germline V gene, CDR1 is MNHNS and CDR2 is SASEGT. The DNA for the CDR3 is TGTGCCAGCGCGACCGCCAACACCGGGGAGCTGATTTTT. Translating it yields CASATANTGELIF.

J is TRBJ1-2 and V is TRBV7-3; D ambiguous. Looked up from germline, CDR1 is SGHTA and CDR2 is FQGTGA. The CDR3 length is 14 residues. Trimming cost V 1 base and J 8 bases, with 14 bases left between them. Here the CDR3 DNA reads TGTGCCAGCAGCTTAAACTCGGATTTGTCGGGCTACACCTTC. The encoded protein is CASSLNSDLSGYTF.

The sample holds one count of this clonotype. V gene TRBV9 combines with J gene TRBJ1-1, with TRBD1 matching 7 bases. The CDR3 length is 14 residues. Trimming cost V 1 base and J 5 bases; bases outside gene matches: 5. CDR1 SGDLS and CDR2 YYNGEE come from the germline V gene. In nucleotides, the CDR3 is TGTGCCAGCAGCGTAACAGGGGTGGAGACTGAAGCTTTCTTT. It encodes CASSVTGVETEAFF. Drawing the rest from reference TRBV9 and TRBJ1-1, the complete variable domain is DSGVTQTPKHLITATGQRVTLRCSPRSGDLSVYWYQQSLDQGLQFLIQYYNGEERAKGNILERFSAQQFPDLHSELNLSSLELGDSALYFCASSVTGVETEAFFGQGTRLTVV.

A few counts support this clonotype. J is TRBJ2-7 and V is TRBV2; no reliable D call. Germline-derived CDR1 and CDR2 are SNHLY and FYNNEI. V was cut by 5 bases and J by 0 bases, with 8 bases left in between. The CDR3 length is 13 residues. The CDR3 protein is CASSRRYSYEQYF. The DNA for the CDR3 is TGTGCCAGCAGTAGGCGATACTCCTACGAGCAGTACTTC.

CDR3: CSAERRDSAYNEQFF. The CDR3 bases are TGCAGTGCTGAACGACGAGACTCCGCCTACAATGAGCAGTTCTTC. This chain links TRBV20-1 with TRBJ2-1; no definite D call. The germline gives CDR1 DFQATT, CDR2 SNEGSKA (reference sequence). There are 15 residues in the CDR3. Trimming pared 5 bases from V and 2 bases from J, leaving 16 bases between.

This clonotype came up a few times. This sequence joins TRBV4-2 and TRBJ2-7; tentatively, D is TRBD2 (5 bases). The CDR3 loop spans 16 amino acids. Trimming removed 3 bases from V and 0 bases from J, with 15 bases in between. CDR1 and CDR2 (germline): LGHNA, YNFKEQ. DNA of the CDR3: TGTGCCAGCAGCCAGGAGGTATGGACCGACTCCTACGAGCAGTACTTC. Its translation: CASSQEVWTDSYEQYF.

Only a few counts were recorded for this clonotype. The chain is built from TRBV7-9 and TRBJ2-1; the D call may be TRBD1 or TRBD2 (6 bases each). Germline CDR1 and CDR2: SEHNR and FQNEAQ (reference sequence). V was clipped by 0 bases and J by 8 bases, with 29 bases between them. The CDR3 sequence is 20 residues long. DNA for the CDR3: TGTGCCAGCAGCTTAGCGGGTAGCCGGTGGGGCCGGGGGCGCGTCGATGAGCAGTTCTTC. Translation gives CASSLAGSRWGRGRVDEQFF.

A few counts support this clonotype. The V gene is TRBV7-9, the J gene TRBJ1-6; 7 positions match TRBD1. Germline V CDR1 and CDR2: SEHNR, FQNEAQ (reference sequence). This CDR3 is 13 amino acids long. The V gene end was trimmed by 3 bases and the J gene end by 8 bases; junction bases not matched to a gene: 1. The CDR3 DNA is TGTGCCAGCAGCTTTCAGGGGGATTCACCCCTCCACTTT. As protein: CASSFQGDSPLHF.

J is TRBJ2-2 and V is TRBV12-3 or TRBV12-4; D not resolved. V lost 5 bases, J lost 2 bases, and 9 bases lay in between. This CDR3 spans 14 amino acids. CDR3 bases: TGTGCCAGCAGTAGATCAGAAAACACCGGGGAGCTGTTTTTT. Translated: CASSRSENTGELFF.

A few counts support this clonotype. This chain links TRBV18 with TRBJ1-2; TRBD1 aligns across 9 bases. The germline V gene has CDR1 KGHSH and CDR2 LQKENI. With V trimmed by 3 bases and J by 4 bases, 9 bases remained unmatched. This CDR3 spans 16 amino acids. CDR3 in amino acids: CASSPTAGQGSYGYTF. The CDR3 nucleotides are TGTGCCAGCTCACCCACGGCCGGACAGGGGAGCTATGGCTACACCTTC.

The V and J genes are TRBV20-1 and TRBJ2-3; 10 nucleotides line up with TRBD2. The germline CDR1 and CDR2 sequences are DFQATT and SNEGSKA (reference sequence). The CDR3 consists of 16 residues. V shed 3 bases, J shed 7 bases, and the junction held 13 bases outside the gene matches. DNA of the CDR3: TGCAGTGCTAGCCACCCAAGCGGGACTAGCGTCCATACGCAGTATTTT. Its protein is CSASHPSGTSVHTQYF.

The CDR3 here is CASRAGLADNNEQFF. The CDR3 DNA reads TGTGCCAGCAGAGCGGGACTAGCGGATAACAATGAGCAGTTCTTC. The rearrangement links TRBV5-4 to TRBJ2-1; 11 bases are shared with TRBD2. CDR3 length: 15 amino acids. Germline loops: CDR1 SGHNT, CDR2 YYREEE (reference sequence). Trimming cost V 5 bases and J 5 bases; bases outside gene matches: 6. Variable domain in full (rest from reference TRBV5-4 and TRBJ2-1): ETGVTQSPTHLIKTRGQQVTLRCSSQSGHNTVSWYQQALGQGPQFIFQYYREEENGRGNFPPRFSGLQFPNYSSELNVNALELDDSALYLCASRAGLADNNEQFFGPGTRLTVL.

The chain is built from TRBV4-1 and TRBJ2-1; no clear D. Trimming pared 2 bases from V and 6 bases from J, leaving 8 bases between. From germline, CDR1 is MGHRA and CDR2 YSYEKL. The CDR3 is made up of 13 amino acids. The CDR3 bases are TGCGCCAGCAGCCAACACTATCTCAATGAGCAGTTCTTC. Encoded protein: CASSQHYLNEQFF.

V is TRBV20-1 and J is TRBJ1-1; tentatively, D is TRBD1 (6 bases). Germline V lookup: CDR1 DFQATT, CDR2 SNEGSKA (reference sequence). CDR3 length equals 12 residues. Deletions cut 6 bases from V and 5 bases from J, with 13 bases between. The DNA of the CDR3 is TGCAGTGCCTGGGACACTTCGACTGAAGCTTTCTTT. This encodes CSAWDTSTEAFF.

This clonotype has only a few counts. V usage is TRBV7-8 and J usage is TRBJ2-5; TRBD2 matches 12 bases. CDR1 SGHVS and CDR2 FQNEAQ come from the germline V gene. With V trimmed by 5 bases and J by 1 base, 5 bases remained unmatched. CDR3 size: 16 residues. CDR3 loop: CASSETSGGAQETQYF. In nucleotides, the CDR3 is TGTGCCAGCAGCGAGACTAGCGGGGGTGCCCAAGAGACCCAGTACTTC.

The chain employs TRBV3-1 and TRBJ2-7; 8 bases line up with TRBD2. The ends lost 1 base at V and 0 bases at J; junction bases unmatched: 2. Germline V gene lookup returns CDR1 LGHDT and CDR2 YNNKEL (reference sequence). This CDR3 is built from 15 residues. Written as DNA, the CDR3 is TGTGCCAGCAGCCAAGGAGCGGGGGTCTCCTACGAGCAGTACGTC. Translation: CASSQGAGVSYEQYV.

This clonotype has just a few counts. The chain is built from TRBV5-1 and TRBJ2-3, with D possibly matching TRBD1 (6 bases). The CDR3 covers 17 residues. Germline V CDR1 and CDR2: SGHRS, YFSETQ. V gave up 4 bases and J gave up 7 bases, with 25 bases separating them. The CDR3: CASSPTARTGSPYTQYF. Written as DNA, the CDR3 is TGCGCCAGCAGCCCGACCGCCCGCACAGGGTCGCCTTATACGCAGTATTTT.

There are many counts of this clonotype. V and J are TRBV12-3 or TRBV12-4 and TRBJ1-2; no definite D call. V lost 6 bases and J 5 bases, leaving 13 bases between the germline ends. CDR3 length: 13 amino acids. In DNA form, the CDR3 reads TGTGCCAGCAGCTTACTGGGAGCGTATGGCTACACCTTC. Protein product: CASSLLGAYGYTF.

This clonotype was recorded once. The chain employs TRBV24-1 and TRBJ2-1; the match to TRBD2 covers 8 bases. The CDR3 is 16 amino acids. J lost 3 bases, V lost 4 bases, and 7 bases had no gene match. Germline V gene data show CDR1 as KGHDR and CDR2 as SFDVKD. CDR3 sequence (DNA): TGTGCCACCAGTGACCTAAGCGGGAGCCTCTACAATGAGCAGTTCTTC. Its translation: CATSDLSGSLYNEQFF.